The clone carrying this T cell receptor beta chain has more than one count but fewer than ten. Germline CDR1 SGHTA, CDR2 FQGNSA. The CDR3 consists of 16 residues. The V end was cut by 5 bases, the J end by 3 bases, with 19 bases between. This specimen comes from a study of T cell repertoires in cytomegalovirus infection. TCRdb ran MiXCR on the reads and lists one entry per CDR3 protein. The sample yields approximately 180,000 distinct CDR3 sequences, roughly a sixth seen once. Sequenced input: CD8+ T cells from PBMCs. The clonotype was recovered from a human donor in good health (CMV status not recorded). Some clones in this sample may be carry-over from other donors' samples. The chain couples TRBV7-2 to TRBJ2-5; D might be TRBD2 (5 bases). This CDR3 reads CASSRLGAGPKETQYF. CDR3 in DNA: TGTGCCAGCAGCCGTCTGGGTGCGGGTCCGAAAGAGACCCAGTACTTC. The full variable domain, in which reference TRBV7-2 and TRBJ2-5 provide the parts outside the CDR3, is GAGVSQSPSNKVTEKGKDVELRCDPISGHTALYWYRQSLGQGLEFLIYFQGNSAPDKSGLPSDRFSAERTGGSVSTLTIQRTQQEDSAVYLCASSRLGAGPKETQYFGPGTRLLVL.